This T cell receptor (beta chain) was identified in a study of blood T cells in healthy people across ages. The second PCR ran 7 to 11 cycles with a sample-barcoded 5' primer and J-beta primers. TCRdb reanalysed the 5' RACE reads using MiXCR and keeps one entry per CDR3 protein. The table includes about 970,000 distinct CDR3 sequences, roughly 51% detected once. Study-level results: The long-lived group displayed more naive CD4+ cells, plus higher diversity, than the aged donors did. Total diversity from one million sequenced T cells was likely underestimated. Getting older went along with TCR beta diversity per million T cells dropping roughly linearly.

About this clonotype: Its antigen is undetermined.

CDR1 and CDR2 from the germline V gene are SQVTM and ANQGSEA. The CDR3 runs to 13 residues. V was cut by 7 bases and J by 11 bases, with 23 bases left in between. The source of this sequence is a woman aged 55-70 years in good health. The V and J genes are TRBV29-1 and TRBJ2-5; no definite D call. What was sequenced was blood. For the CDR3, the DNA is TGCAGCGGATCCTGGAGCCAGGTAGGAGAGCAGTACTTC. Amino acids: CSGSWSQVGEQYF.